One and the same sample provided the 2 T cell receptor beta chains below, sequenced in a study of T cell clonotyping in hematopoietic cell transplantation. Generated by immunoSEQ multiplex PCR, the TCRdb table keeps only in-frame clones and is missing some. The sample includes 26,000 or so clones, under 97% seen only once; the top ten take approximately 1.5%. Material for sequencing was peripheral blood mononuclear cells. The receptors stem from a man aged 45-60 years in good health. Some clones in this sample may be carry-over from other donors' samples.

The V gene is TRBV5-6, the J gene TRBJ1-1; tentative D call: TRBD1 (6 bases). CDR1 is SGHDT, CDR2 YYEEEE, per germline. Trimming took off 4 bases at V and 4 bases at J, with 20 bases between the two ends. The CDR3 is 16 residues long. DNA for the CDR3: TGTGCCAGCAGCCTTCAACCGACAGGCCCGGGCACTGAAGCTTTCTTT. Translating it yields CASSLQPTGPGTEAFF.

The CDR3, as DNA: TGCAGCGTTGAAAAGTGGACAGGGGTAGGAGAGCAGTACTTC. This sequence encodes CSVEKWTGVGEQYF. The V gene is TRBV29-1, the J gene TRBJ2-7, with 9 bases that match TRBD1. Trimming took 2 bases from V and 7 from J; bases not matched to a gene: 9. This CDR3 contains 14 residues. In germline, CDR1 is SQVTM, CDR2 ANQGSEA.